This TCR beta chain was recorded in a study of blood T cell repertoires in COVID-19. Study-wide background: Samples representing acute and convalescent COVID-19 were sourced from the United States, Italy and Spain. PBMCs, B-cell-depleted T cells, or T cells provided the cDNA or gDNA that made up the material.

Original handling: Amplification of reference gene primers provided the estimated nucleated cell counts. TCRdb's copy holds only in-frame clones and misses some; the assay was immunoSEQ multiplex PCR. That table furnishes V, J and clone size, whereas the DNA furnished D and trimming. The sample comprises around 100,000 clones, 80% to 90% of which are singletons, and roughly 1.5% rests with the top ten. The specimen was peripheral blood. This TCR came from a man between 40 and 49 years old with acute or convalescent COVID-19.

CDR3 bases: TGTGCCAGCAGCTTGAGGATAGCGGGAGCAGGGGGCACAGATACGCAGTATTTT. Amino acid sequence: CASSLRIAGAGGTDTQYF. The rearrangement joins TRBV5-6 to TRBJ2-3; 9 nucleotides align to TRBD2. Losses at the gene ends were 1 base for V and 1 base for J; bases not matched to a gene: 10. Germline loops: CDR1 SGHDT, CDR2 YYEEEE. CDR3 length: 18 residues.